This T cell receptor (beta chain) was retrieved from a study of early T cells in non-severe SARS-CoV-2 infection. MiXCR, applied by TCRdb to the 5' RACE reads, yields one record per CDR3 protein. This table has tens of thousands of distinct CDR3 sequences, approximately 10% appearing once. V was shortened by 7 bases and J by 7 bases, with 10 bases between the two germline ends. CDR3 length equals 11 residues. Germline V CDR1 and CDR2: SQVTM, ANQGSEA. V gene TRBV29-1 combines with J gene TRBJ1-4; D possibly corresponds to TRBD1 (5 bases). The sequence was obtained from an adult who was a healthcare worker with PCR-confirmed SARS-CoV-2 infection or an uninfected control (not recorded which). Sequenced here: whole blood, sampled at baseline. CDR3 in amino acids: CSARDGEKLFF. The CDR3 coding sequence is TGCAGCGCAAGGGACGGTGAAAAACTGTTTTTT.